This T cell receptor (beta chain) was observed in a study of blood T cell repertoires in COVID-19. Repertoires were generated with immunoSEQ multiplex PCR, while TCRdb's copy carries only in-frame clones and drops some. The data hold about 200,000 clones, with around 86% observed a single time. The CDR3 runs 17 residues. The V segment lost 0 bases and the J segment 1 base; nucleotides outside the gene matches: 7. Germline V gene sequence: CDR1 LGHNA, CDR2 YNFKEQ. The sample comprised peripheral blood. The rearrangement uses TRBV4-2 and TRBJ2-5; the match to TRBD2 covers 8 bases. This TCR was recovered from a man aged 55 to 70 who had recovered from COVID-19. CDR3 amino acids: CASSQDPRAGGQETQYF. CDR3 nucleotide sequence: TGTGCCAGCAGCCAAGATCCACGGGCGGGGGGCCAAGAGACCCAGTACTTC.